The clone carrying this T cell receptor beta chain was detected many times. Its antigen is not known. This specimen comes from a study of T-cell reconstitution after alpha-beta-depleted transplantation in children. As it was prepared, the TCRbeta library received unique molecular identifiers. TCRdb re-derived calls from the PCR reads in MiXCR, one entry per CDR3 protein. The table lists roughly 200,000 distinct CDR3 sequences, roughly 9.1% of them singletons. CDR3 length equals 16 residues. The ends lost 4 bases at V and 4 bases at J; junction bases unmatched: 9. The V gene's germline CDR1 is LGHNA and CDR2 YSLEER. Overall study results and limits: Some patients owed their high day-60 TCRbeta diversity to surviving recipient T cells and thymic progenitors. Reported findings indicate that, about two months after transplant, alpha-beta T cells came from several hundred expanded clones, which were derived from non-depleted graft cells. T-cell counts and diversity at one year following transplant were attributed mainly to newly produced T cells.

The sequencing here drew on PBMCs, mostly from graft donor cells, taken 360 days after TCRalphabeta/CD19-depleted stem cell transplant. The chain is built from TRBV4-3 and TRBJ2-3; 9 nucleotides match TRBD2. This receptor was identified in a male patient aged 2 to 9 who had a stem cell transplant for acute myeloid leukemia, so the T cells may come from the graft donor. In DNA, the CDR3 is TGCGCCAGCAGCCCAGGGGGGCTAGCGGGGTCAGATACGCAGTATTTT. It codes for CASSPGGLAGSDTQYF.